These 2 T cell receptor beta chains originate from one sample sequenced in a study of response to subunit inactivated influenza vaccine. From the RT-PCR reads, TCRdb called clonotypes with MiXCR, one entry per CDR3 protein. The sample has approximately 250,000 distinct CDR3 sequences, 12% seen once; the top ten hold about 8%. The starting material was non-naive T cells sorted from PBMCs, obtained around 15 days before vaccination. These TCRs come from a man aged 50 or older who received an inactivated influenza vaccine.

The rearrangement joins TRBV18 to TRBJ2-1; TRBD2 aligns across 16 bases. V shed 2 bases and J 7 bases; nucleotides not matched to a gene: 2. CDR3 length: 16 amino acids. Germline CDR1 KGHSH, CDR2 LQKENI. CDR3 in DNA: TGTGCCAGCTCACCAGGGACTAGCGGGGGGGTGAATGAGCAGTTCTTC. Protein product: CASSPGTSGGVNEQFF.

This clonotype was counted many times. The chain uses TRBV11-3 and TRBJ2-1; the D is unclear. CDR1 is SGHNT, CDR2 YENEEA, per germline. The V gene lost 8 bases and the J gene lost 0 bases, with 14 bases spanning the gap. The CDR3 consists of 15 residues. The CDR3 coding sequence is TGTGCCAGCTCTCTTGCGCGGAGCTCCTACAATGAGCAGTTCTTC. Its translation is CASSLARSSYNEQFF. Variable domain in full (rest from reference TRBV11-3 and TRBJ2-1): EAGVVQSPRYKIIEKKQPVAFWCNPISGHNTLYWYLQNLGQGPELLIRYENEEAVDDSQLPKDRFSAERLKGVDSTLKIQPAELGDSAVYLCASSLARSSYNEQFFGPGTRLTVL.